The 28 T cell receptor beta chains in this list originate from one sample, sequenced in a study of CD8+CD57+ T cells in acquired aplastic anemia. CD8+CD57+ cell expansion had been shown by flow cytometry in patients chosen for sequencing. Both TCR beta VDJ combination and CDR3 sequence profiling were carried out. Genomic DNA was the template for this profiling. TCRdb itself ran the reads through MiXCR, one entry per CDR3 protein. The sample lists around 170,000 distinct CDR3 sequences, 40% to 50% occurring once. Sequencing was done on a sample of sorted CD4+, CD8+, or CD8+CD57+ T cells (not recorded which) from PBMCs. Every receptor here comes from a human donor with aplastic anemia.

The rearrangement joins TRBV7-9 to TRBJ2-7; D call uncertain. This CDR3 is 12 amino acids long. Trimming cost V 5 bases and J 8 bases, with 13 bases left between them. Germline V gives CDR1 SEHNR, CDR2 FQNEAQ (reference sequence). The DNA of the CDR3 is TGTGCCAGCAGCCCACTGGGGTCGAAGCAGTACTTC. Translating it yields CASSPLGSKQYF.

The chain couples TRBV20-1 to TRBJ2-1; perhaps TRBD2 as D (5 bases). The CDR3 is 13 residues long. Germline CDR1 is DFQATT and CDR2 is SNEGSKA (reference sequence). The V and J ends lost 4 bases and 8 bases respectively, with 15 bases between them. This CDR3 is CSATGTYGDEQFF. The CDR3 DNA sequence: TGCAGTGCTACTGGAACGTACGGGGATGAGCAGTTCTTC.

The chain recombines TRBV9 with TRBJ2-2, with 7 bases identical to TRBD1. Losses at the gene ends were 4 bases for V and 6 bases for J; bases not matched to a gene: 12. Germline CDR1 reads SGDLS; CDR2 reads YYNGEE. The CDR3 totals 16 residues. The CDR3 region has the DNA TGTGCCAGCAGCCACAGACAGGGTGAAGTAGCCGGGGAGCTGTTTTTT. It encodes CASSHRQGEVAGELFF.

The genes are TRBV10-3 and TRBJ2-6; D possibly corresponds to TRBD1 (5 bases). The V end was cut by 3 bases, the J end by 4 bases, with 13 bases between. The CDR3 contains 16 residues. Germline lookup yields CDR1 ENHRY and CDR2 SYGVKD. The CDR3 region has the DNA TGTGCCATCAGTGAAGTCGGTCGGACAGGGGCCAACGTCCTGACTTTC. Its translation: CAISEVGRTGANVLTF.

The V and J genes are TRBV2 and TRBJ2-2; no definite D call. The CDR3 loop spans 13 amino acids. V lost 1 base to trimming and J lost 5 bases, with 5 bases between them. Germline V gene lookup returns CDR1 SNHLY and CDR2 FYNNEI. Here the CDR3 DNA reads TGTGCCAGCAGTGAAGAGGAGACCGGGGAGCTGTTTTTT. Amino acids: CASSEEETGELFF.

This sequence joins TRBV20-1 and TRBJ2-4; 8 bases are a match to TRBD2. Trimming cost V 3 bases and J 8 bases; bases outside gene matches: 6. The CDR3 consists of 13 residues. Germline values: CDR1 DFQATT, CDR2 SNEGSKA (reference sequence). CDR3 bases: TGCAGTGCTAGCCTAGCGGGCGCCTACATTCAGTACTTC. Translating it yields CSASLAGAYIQYF.

The CDR3 reads CASSTTGNTEAFF. The CDR3 DNA is TGCGCCAGCAGCACGACAGGTAACACTGAAGCTTTCTTT. V usage is TRBV5-1 and J usage is TRBJ1-1; TRBD1 might be the D (6 bases). The CDR3 runs to 13 residues. The V end lost 4 bases, the J end lost 2 bases, and 9 bases lay between the germline ends. Germline lookup yields CDR1 SGHRS and CDR2 YFSETQ.

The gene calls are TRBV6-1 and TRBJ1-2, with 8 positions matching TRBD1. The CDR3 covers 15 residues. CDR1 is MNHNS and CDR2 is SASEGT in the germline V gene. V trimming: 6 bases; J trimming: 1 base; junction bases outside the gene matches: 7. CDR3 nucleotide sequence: TGTGCCAGCAGCCCCGGGACAGGCGGTAACTATGGCTACACCTTC. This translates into CASSPGTGGNYGYTF.

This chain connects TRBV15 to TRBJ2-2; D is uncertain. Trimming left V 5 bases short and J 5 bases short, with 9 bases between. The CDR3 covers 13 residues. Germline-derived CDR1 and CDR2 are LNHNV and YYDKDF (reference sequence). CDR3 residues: CATSFAVTGELFF. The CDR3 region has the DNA TGTGCCACCAGCTTCGCGGTTACCGGGGAGCTGTTTTTT.

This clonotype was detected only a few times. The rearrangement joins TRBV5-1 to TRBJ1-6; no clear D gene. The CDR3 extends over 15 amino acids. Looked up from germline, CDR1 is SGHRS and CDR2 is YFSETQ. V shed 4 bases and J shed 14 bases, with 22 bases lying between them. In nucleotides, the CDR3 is TGCGCCAGCAGCCCCACCGGACGAGAGAGCGGGGCCCTCCACTTT. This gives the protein CASSPTGRESGALHF.

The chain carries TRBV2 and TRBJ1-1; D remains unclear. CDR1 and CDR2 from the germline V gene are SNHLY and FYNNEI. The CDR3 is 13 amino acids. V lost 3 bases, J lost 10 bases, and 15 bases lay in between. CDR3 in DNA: TGTGCCAGCAGTGACTATCTATCGAAGGGAGCTTTCTTT. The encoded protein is CASSDYLSKGAFF.

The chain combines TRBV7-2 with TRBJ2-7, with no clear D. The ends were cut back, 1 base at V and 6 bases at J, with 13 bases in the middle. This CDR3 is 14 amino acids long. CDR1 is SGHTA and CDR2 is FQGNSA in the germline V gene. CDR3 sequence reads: CASSLESGVPEQYF. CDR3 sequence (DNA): TGTGCCAGCAGCTTAGAGTCTGGGGTCCCCGAGCAGTACTTC.

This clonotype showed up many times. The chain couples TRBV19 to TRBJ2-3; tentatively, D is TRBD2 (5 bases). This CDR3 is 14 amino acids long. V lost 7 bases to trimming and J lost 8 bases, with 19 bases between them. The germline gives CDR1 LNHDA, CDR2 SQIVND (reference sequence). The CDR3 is CASTPGSTGPTQYF. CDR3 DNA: TGTGCCAGTACCCCGGGGTCTACCGGACCTACGCAGTATTTT.

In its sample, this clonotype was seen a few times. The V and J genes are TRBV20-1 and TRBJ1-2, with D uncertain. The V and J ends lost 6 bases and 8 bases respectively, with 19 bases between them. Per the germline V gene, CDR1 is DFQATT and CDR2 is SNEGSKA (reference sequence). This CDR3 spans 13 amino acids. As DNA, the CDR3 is TGCAGTGCATCTACCTTCCGGGAGCAGGGCTACACCTTC. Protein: CSASTFREQGYTF.

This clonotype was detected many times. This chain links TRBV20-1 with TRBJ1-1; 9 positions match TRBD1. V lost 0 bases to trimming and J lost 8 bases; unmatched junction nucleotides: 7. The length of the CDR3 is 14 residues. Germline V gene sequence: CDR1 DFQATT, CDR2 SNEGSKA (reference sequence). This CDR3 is CSARETKTGGEAFF. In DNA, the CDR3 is TGCAGTGCTAGAGAAACGAAGACAGGGGGGGAAGCTTTCTTT.

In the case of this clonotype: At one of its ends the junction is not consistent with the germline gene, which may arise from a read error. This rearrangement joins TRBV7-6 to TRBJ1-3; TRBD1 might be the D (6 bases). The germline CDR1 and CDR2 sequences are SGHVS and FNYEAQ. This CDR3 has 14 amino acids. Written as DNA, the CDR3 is TGTGCCAGCGGCTTAGGGGGGATTGGAAACACCATATGTTTT. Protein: CASGLGGIGNTICF.

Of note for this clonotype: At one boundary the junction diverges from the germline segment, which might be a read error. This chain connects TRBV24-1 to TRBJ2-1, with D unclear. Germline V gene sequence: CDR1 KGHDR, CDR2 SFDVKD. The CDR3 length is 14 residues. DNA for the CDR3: TGTGCCACCAGTGATCCCTCCAACCGATCTCCTTCTCTCTTC. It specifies CATSDPSNRSPSLF.

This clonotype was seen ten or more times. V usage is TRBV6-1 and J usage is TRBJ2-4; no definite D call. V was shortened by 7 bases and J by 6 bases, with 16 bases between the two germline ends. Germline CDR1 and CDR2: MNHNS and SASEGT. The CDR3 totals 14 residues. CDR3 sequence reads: CASTRTLRVNIQYF. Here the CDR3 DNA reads TGTGCCAGCACCAGGACCCTAAGGGTAAACATTCAGTACTTC.

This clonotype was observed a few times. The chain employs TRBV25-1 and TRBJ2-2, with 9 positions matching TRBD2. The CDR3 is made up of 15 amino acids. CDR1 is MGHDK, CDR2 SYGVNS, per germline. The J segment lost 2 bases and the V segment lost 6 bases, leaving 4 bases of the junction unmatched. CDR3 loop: CASRLAGPNTGELFF. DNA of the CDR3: TGTGCCAGCAGGCTAGCGGGGCCCAACACCGGGGAGCTGTTTTTT.

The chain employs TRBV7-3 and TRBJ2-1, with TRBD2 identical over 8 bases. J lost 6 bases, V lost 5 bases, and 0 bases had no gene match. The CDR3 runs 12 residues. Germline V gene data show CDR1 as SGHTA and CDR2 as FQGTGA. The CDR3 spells CASSGTSNEQFF. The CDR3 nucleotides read TGTGCCAGCAGCGGGACTAGCAATGAGCAGTTCTTC.

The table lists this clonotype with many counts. CDR3 loop: CASSLVAAQETQYF. CDR3 coding DNA: TGTGCCAGCAGCTTGGTGGCAGCCCAAGAGACCCAGTACTTC. The chain employs TRBV5-5 and TRBJ2-5; D is ambiguous. Trimming pared 0 bases from V and 1 base from J, leaving 7 bases between. This CDR3 is built from 14 residues. Germline lookup yields CDR1 SGHKS and CDR2 YYEKEE (reference sequence).

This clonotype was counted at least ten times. For the CDR3, the DNA is TGTGCCAGCACCTTAGGGTTGGTGAACACTGAAGCTTTCTTT. It specifies CASTLGLVNTEAFF. The chain combines TRBV12-3 or TRBV12-4 with TRBJ1-1; D uncertain. The ends were cut back, 7 bases at V and 0 bases at J, with 12 bases in the middle. The CDR3 length is 14 residues.

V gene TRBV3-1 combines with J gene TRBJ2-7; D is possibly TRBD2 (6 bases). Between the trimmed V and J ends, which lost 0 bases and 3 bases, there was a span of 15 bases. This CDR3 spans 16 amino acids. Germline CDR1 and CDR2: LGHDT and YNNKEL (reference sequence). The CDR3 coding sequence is TGTGCCAGCAGCCAAGATAGGAGGGAAGCCGACTACGAGCAGTACTTC. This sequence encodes CASSQDRREADYEQYF.

CDR3 residues: CASSEYAADTQYF. The CDR3 DNA reads TGTGCCAGCAGTGAATATGCCGCAGATACGCAGTATTTT. The V gene is TRBV25-1, the J gene TRBJ2-3; D uncertain. The germline V gene encodes CDR1 MGHDK and CDR2 SYGVNS. The CDR3 has 13 amino acids. V was pared by 0 bases and J by 4 bases, with 5 bases between.

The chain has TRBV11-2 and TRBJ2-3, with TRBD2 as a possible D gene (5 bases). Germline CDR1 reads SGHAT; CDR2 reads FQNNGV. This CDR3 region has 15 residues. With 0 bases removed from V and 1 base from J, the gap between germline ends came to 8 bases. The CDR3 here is CASSLDRTGTDTQYF. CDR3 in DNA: TGTGCCAGCAGCTTAGACAGGACTGGCACAGATACGCAGTATTTT.

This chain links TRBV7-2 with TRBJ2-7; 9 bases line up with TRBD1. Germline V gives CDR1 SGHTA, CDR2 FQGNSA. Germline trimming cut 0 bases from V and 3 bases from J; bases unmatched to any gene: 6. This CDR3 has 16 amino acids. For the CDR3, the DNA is TGTGCCAGCAGCTTAGCCGGACAGGGGAGGATCTACGAGCAGTACTTC. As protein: CASSLAGQGRIYEQYF.

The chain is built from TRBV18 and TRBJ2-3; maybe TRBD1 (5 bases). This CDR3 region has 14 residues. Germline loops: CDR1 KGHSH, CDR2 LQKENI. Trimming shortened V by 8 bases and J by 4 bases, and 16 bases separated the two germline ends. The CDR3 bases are TGTGCCAGCCCGCAAATACAGGCAGCAGATACGCAGTATTTT. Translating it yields CASPQIQAADTQYF.

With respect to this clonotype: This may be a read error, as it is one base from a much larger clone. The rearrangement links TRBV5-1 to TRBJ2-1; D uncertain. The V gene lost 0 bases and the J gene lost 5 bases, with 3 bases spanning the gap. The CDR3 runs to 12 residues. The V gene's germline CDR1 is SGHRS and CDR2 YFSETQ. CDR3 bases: TGCGCCAGCAGCTTGGATCACAATGAGCAGTTCTTC. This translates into CASSLDHNEQFF.